These 24 T cell receptor beta chains originate from one sample sequenced in a study of blood T cells in healthy people across ages. Through a sample-barcoded 5' primer and a J-beta primer mix, a second PCR was run for roughly 6 to 12 cycles. A single record per CDR3 protein comes from TCRdb applying MiXCR to the 5' RACE reads. The sample lists 1.5 million to 2 million distinct CDR3 sequences; about 32% were seen once. The sample was blood. The receptors stem from a woman in her 30s in good health.

Worth noting for this clonotype: A much larger clone is a single base away; this may be a read error. In DNA form, the CDR3 reads TGCGCCAACAGCCGGACAGGACAGGGCGAGACCCAGTACTTC. It codes for CANSRTGQGETQYF. This chain connects TRBV5-1 to TRBJ2-5, with TRBD1 identical over 8 bases. Germline CDR1 reads SGHRS; CDR2 reads YFSETQ. CDR3 length: 14 amino acids.

This clonotype was seen only once. The rearrangement uses TRBV2 and TRBJ1-1, with a weak D call TRBD1 (5 bases). The CDR3 loop spans 17 amino acids. Germline CDR1 SNHLY, CDR2 FYNNEI. Trimming removed 4 bases at V and 0 bases at J, with 18 bases between. The CDR3 protein is CASSGGSTAGMNTEAFF. CDR3 DNA sequence: TGTGCCAGCAGTGGAGGCTCCACGGCAGGGATGAACACTGAAGCTTTCTTT.

This clonotype has more than one count but fewer than ten. The rearrangement uses TRBV7-7 and TRBJ2-7; 7 positions agree with TRBD1. The CDR3 contains 15 residues. The V gene's germline CDR1 is SSHAT and CDR2 FNYEAQ (reference sequence). V dropped 4 bases and J dropped 2; count of bases not matched to a gene: 8. CDR3 protein: CASSSPDRNPYEQYF. In DNA, the CDR3 is TGTGCCAGCAGCTCTCCGGACAGGAATCCCTACGAGCAGTACTTC.

This clonotype has a handful of counts. The rearrangement joins TRBV6-1 to TRBJ1-5; D possibly corresponds to TRBD1 (6 bases). V was cut by 6 bases and J by 1 base, with 19 bases left in between. The CDR3 sequence is 17 residues long. The V gene's germline CDR1 is MNHNS and CDR2 SASEGT. The CDR3 region is CASSQGRQELSNQPQHF. For the CDR3, the DNA is TGTGCCAGCAGCCAGGGCCGACAGGAACTAAGCAATCAGCCCCAGCATTTT.

This clonotype was seen a few times. V usage is TRBV12-3 or TRBV12-4 and J usage is TRBJ2-4, with D possibly being TRBD1 or TRBD2 (5 bases each). V lost 1 base and J lost 0, with 10 bases in between. The CDR3 has 16 residues. The CDR3 reads CASSLGGLIAKNIQYF. The CDR3 DNA is TGTGCCAGCAGTTTAGGGGGGTTGATAGCCAAAAACATTCAGTACTTC.

This sequence joins TRBV7-9 and TRBJ1-4, with TRBD1 matching over 11 bases. Losses at the gene ends were 4 bases for V and 7 bases for J; bases not matched to a gene: 14. The CDR3 loop spans 18 amino acids. Germline V gene data show CDR1 as SEHNR and CDR2 as FQNEAQ (reference sequence). The DNA for the CDR3 is TGTGCCAGCAGCTATCTCTGGACAGGGGGCAGTGCTAGTGAAAAACTGTTTTTT. Translated: CASSYLWTGGSASEKLFF.

The rearrangement links TRBV28 to TRBJ2-4; D perhaps matches TRBD1 (7 bases). The V end was cut by 10 bases, the J end by 5 bases, with 21 bases between. There are 15 residues in the CDR3. Germline assignment: CDR1 MDHEN and CDR2 SYDVKM. CDR3 sequence (DNA): TGTGCCACGGAGGGTCAATTAGGGACAGAAAACATTCAGTACTTC. This codes for CATEGQLGTENIQYF.

The chain employs TRBV20-1 and TRBJ2-1; D possibly corresponds to TRBD1 (6 bases). CDR1 is DFQATT, CDR2 SNEGSKA, per germline (reference sequence). The CDR3 length is 15 residues. Trimming took off 1 base at V and 4 bases at J, with 14 bases between the two ends. Here the CDR3 DNA reads TGCAGTGCTAGAGCTGTGGACAGAGCGTACAATGAGCAGTTCTTC. Residues: CSARAVDRAYNEQFF.

The chain joins TRBV3-1 to TRBJ1-1, with a tentative D call TRBD1 (6 bases). Germline CDR1 is LGHDT and CDR2 is YNNKEL (reference sequence). CDR3 length equals 16 residues. V gave up 1 base and J gave up 0 bases, with 12 bases separating them. The CDR3 DNA follows: TGTGCCAGCAGCCAAGGGGTGGGGGCGATGAACACTGAAGCTTTCTTT. The encoded protein is CASSQGVGAMNTEAFF.

This clonotype was picked up a small number of times. The chain links TRBV4-1 to TRBJ2-5, with 8 bases matching TRBD2. Germline loops: CDR1 MGHRA, CDR2 YSYEKL. This CDR3 is built from 19 residues. Unmatched junction bases numbered 23, after V lost 0 bases and J lost 11 bases. The CDR3 is CASSQDPEPPGGPLSEQYF. CDR3 DNA sequence: TGCGCCAGCAGCCAAGATCCCGAACCCCCGGGGGGGCCCCTGAGTGAGCAGTACTTC.

This clonotype appeared once. The chain is built from TRBV27 and TRBJ2-2; 11 positions agree with TRBD2. Trimming cost V 5 bases and J 1 base; bases outside gene matches: 3. CDR3 size: 16 residues. The germline V gene encodes CDR1 MNHEY and CDR2 SMNVEV (reference sequence). The CDR3 spells CASSRLAGRNTGELFF. DNA of the CDR3: TGTGCCAGCAGTAGACTAGCGGGAAGGAACACCGGGGAGCTGTTTTTT.

This clonotype came up once. This sequence joins TRBV29-1 and TRBJ1-1; a weak D match, TRBD1 (6 bases). Trimming took 6 bases from V and 0 from J, leaving 11 bases between them. The CDR3 consists of 13 residues. Germline V gene lookup returns CDR1 SQVTM and CDR2 ANQGSEA. Here the CDR3 reads CSVRGQLNTEAFF. The DNA of the CDR3 is TGCAGCGTGCGAGGACAGTTGAACACTGAAGCTTTCTTT.

This clonotype was seen once. This sequence joins TRBV6-1 and TRBJ1-1, with D possibly being TRBD1 (6 bases). The CDR3 is 14 amino acids. Germline values: CDR1 MNHNS, CDR2 SASEGT. Trimming took off 2 bases at V and 6 bases at J, with 13 bases between the two ends. CDR3 region: CASSESPTGPEAFF. The CDR3 DNA sequence: TGTGCCAGCAGTGAATCCCCGACAGGCCCTGAAGCTTTCTTT.

V usage is TRBV27 and J usage is TRBJ2-7; TRBD1 matches at 9 bases. This CDR3 is built from 14 residues. The V and J ends lost 10 bases and 4 bases, in that order; junction bases with no gene match: 11. Germline V CDR1 and CDR2: MNHEY, SMNVEV (reference sequence). This CDR3 reads CATKFRTGVYEQYF. CDR3 nucleotides: TGTGCCACTAAATTCAGGACAGGGGTGTACGAGCAGTACTTC.

The table lists this clonotype with a few counts. The chain recombines TRBV10-3 with TRBJ1-5; 8 bases are a match to TRBD1. V dropped 6 bases and J dropped 6; count of bases not matched to a gene: 4. The CDR3 has 13 amino acids. Germline assignment: CDR1 ENHRY and CDR2 SYGVKD. The CDR3 DNA reads as TGTGCCATCAGCACAGGGGGAAGTCAGCCCCAGCATTTT. This translates into CAISTGGSQPQHF.

V is TRBV7-9 and J is TRBJ2-7; possible D gene TRBD1, 6 bases. The CDR3 has 15 residues. Germline values: CDR1 SEHNR, CDR2 FQNEAQ (reference sequence). The V gene lost 1 base and the J gene lost 7 bases, with 17 bases spanning the gap. CDR3 sequence (DNA): TGTGCCAGCAGCTTAGGGACAGAGAGCATTTATGAGCAGTACTTC. It specifies CASSLGTESIYEQYF.

CDR3: CASSTTEGAKNIQYF. The CDR3 coding sequence is TGTGCCAGCTCCACGACGGAAGGAGCCAAAAACATTCAGTACTTC. The chain combines TRBV3-1 with TRBJ2-4; D is ambiguous. Germline CDR1 reads LGHDT; CDR2 reads YNNKEL (reference sequence). The CDR3 has 15 amino acids. Trimming removed 8 bases from V and 0 bases from J, with 14 bases in between.

The chain couples TRBV20-1 to TRBJ2-1, with D perhaps matching TRBD1 or TRBD2 (5 bases each). V lost 4 bases to trimming and J lost 4 bases, with 14 bases between them. Germline lookup yields CDR1 DFQATT and CDR2 SNEGSKA (reference sequence). This CDR3 contains 14 residues. The CDR3 DNA follows: TGCAGTGCTACGGGGCAGGCCACGTACAATGAGCAGTTCTTC. Protein product: CSATGQATYNEQFF.

As regards this clonotype: A read error may account for a junction end that differs from germline. The V gene is TRBV7-9, the J gene TRBJ2-3; D gene uncertain. The V gene's germline CDR1 is SEHNR and CDR2 FQNEAQ (reference sequence). CDR3 length: 14 residues. Here the CDR3 reads CVSSLEGGTDTQYF. The CDR3 nucleotides read TGTGTCAGCAGCTTAGAAGGAGGCACAGATACGCAGTATTTT.

V usage is TRBV4-1 and J usage is TRBJ1-6; the match to TRBD1 covers 9 bases. This CDR3 region has 19 residues. V shed 0 bases and J 0 bases; nucleotides not matched to a gene: 6. Germline V lookup: CDR1 MGHRA, CDR2 YSYEKL. CDR3: CASSQDLDRGSSYNSPLHF. The CDR3 nucleotides read TGCGCCAGCAGCCAAGATCTCGACAGGGGGAGCTCCTATAATTCACCCCTCCACTTT.

The gene calls are TRBV27 and TRBJ1-2; possibly TRBD1 for D (6 bases). The V gene lost 5 bases and the J gene lost 6 bases, with 28 bases spanning the gap. The CDR3 runs to 18 residues. The germline V gene encodes CDR1 MNHEY and CDR2 SMNVEV (reference sequence). The CDR3 DNA follows: TGTGCCAGCAGTAGCCTTAAAGAACGGGGGGCGCAAGGGGATGGCTACACCTTC. This translates into CASSSLKERGAQGDGYTF.

This rearrangement joins TRBV2 to TRBJ2-5; TRBD2 agrees at 12 bases. The J call is uncertain, as TRBJ2-7 better fits the DNA end. This CDR3 contains 15 residues. Per germline, CDR1 SNHLY and CDR2 FYNNEI. Here the CDR3 DNA reads TGTGCCAGCACCGAGACTAGCGGGAGTTTACACGAGCAGTACTTC. Amino acid sequence: CASTETSGSLHEQYF.

In this sample, this clonotype turned up once. This rearrangement joins TRBV20-1 to TRBJ1-5, with D possibly matching TRBD1 (5 bases). The CDR3 totals 14 residues. V was clipped by 6 bases and J by 1 base, with 13 bases between them. Germline CDR1 and CDR2: DFQATT and SNEGSKA (reference sequence). Here the CDR3 reads CSAKQVISNQPQHF. The CDR3 DNA is TGCAGTGCCAAACAGGTTATAAGCAATCAGCCCCAGCATTTT.

This clonotype was counted at least ten times. The V and J genes are TRBV11-2 and TRBJ1-1, with D tentatively TRBD1 (5 bases). The CDR3 is 12 residues long. V dropped 2 bases and J dropped 11 bases, with 12 bases sitting between them. Germline CDR1 SGHAT, CDR2 FQNNGV. In nucleotides, the CDR3 is TGTGCCAGCAGCTTACTCGCAGGGTGGGCTTTCTTT. It specifies CASSLLAGWAFF.